The 31 T cell receptor beta chains given below trace back to one sample, sequenced in a study of T cells in Graves' hyperthyroidism and ophthalmopathy. What was amplified from RNA transcripts were TCR beta CDR3 regions. RT-PCR in the first round (using the HTBI primer set) targeted the TCR CDR3. A single record per CDR3 protein comes from TCRdb applying MiXCR to the multiplex PCR reads. The sample holds approximately 430,000 distinct CDR3 sequences, approximately 14% seen once. Sequencing input: blood. The receptor set was obtained from a man in his late teens or twenties with Graves' ophthalmopathy.

This clonotype was observed a few times. The V call is TRBV9, the J call TRBJ2-3; D unresolved. Looked up from germline, CDR1 is SGDLS and CDR2 is YYNGEE. V lost 0 bases and J lost 5, with 13 bases in between. The CDR3 has 15 amino acids. CDR3 sequence (DNA): TGTGCCAGCAGCGTAGGATCGGAGAACCAAGATACGCAGTATTTT. It codes for CASSVGSENQDTQYF. Variable domain in full (rest from reference TRBV9 and TRBJ2-3): DSGVTQTPKHLITATGQRVTLRCSPRSGDLSVYWYQQSLDQGLQFLIQYYNGEERAKGNILERFSAQQFPDLHSELNLSSLELGDSALYFCASSVGSENQDTQYFGPGTRLTVL.

V is TRBV13 and J is TRBJ2-3; 7 positions agree with TRBD1. Per the germline V gene, CDR1 is PRHDT and CDR2 is FYEKMQ (reference sequence). The CDR3 has 13 amino acids. J gave up 5 bases and V 8 bases, and 7 bases lay outside the gene matches. CDR3 in amino acids: CASERTGRDTQYF. The CDR3 region has the DNA TGTGCCAGCGAAAGGACAGGTAGAGATACGCAGTATTTT.

There are many counts of this clonotype. This sequence joins TRBV11-2 and TRBJ2-1, with D uncertain. The germline gives CDR1 SGHAT, CDR2 FQNNGV. Trimming shortened V by 3 bases and J by 5 bases, and 11 bases separated the two germline ends. The length of the CDR3 is 14 residues. CDR3 loop: CASSFSPSHNEQFF. DNA for the CDR3: TGTGCCAGCAGCTTCAGTCCGTCCCACAATGAGCAGTTCTTC.

This clonotype was counted at least ten times. V gene TRBV28 combines with J gene TRBJ1-2; 8 positions match TRBD1. Germline assignment: CDR1 MDHEN and CDR2 SYDVKM. This CDR3 is 13 amino acids long. After removal of 4 bases from V and 5 bases from J, the junction contained 3 bases not matched to a gene. CDR3 sequence (DNA): TGTGCCAGCAGTTACCGGGACAGGTATGGCTACACCTTC. It codes for CASSYRDRYGYTF.

In this sample, this clonotype turned up many times. The rearrangement uses TRBV7-3 and TRBJ1-1, with D possibly being TRBD1 (5 bases). Germline loops: CDR1 SGHTA, CDR2 FQGTGA. The CDR3 extends over 15 amino acids. V lost 5 bases, J lost 4 bases, and 17 bases lay in between. The DNA for the CDR3 is TGTGCCAGCAGCCCCACCCCCCAGGGAGGCACTGAAGCTTTCTTT. Its protein is CASSPTPQGGTEAFF.

V is TRBV11-2 and J is TRBJ2-2; tentatively, D is TRBD1 (7 bases). Germline assignment: CDR1 SGHAT and CDR2 FQNNGV. The CDR3 sequence is 15 residues long. Deletions cut 3 bases from V and 4 bases from J, with 12 bases between. The CDR3 here is CASSFRQGLTGELFF. For the CDR3, the DNA is TGTGCCAGCAGCTTCCGACAGGGACTCACCGGGGAGCTGTTTTTT.

This clonotype has only a few counts. The chain is built from TRBV30 and TRBJ1-5; 8 bases agree with TRBD1. The CDR3 runs to 14 residues. Germline lookup yields CDR1 GTSNPN and CDR2 SVGIG (reference sequence). The junction had 9 bases not matched to a gene; V was cut back by 2 bases and J by 9 bases. As DNA, the CDR3 is TGTGCCTGGAGTACCCTAGACAGGGGAGGGCCCCAGCATTTT. This sequence encodes CAWSTLDRGGPQHF.

This clonotype has a count of ten or more. As DNA, the CDR3 is TGTGCCAGCAGCCCACAAACATCTGAAGCTTTCTTT. Translated, it gives CASSPQTSEAFF. The rearrangement joins TRBV5-6 to TRBJ1-1; D remains ambiguous. V lost 4 bases and J lost 6, with 10 bases in between. The CDR3 spans 12 residues. From germline, CDR1 is SGHDT and CDR2 YYEEEE. The full variable domain, in which reference TRBV5-6 and TRBJ1-1 provide the parts outside the CDR3, is DAGVTQSPTHLIKTRGQQVTLRCSPKSGHDTVSWYQQALGQGPQFIFQYYEEEERQRGNFPDRFSGHQFPNYSSELNVNALLLGDSALYLCASSPQTSEAFFGQGTRLTVV.

The chain is built from TRBV7-3 and TRBJ2-7; no firm D call. V was shortened by 2 bases and J by 5 bases, with 10 bases between the two germline ends. CDR1 is SGHTA, CDR2 FQGTGA, per germline. The CDR3 contains 13 residues. In DNA form, the CDR3 reads TGTGCCAGCAGCTTAGATCAACGAAACGAGCAGTACTTC. Residues: CASSLDQRNEQYF.

This clonotype occurred many times. The chain uses TRBV29-1 and TRBJ2-2; 9 nucleotides match TRBD1. J lost 2 bases, V lost 4 bases, and 5 bases had no gene match. Germline assignment: CDR1 SQVTM and CDR2 ANQGSEA. The CDR3 consists of 15 residues. The CDR3 nucleotides are TGCAGCGTTGGCGGGGACAGGGTAAACACCGGGGAGCTGTTTTTT. Translating gives CSVGGDRVNTGELFF.

This clonotype was counted many times. The J gene is TRBJ1-2, the V gene TRBV11-2; D is ambiguous. V was trimmed by 0 bases and J by 4 bases, leaving 9 bases between them. Germline CDR1 is SGHAT and CDR2 is FQNNGV. CDR3 length equals 14 residues. The CDR3 sequence is CASSLEPNIYGYTF. CDR3 bases: TGTGCCAGCAGCTTAGAGCCGAATATCTATGGCTACACCTTC.

This clonotype was counted at least ten times. The chain employs TRBV5-6 and TRBJ2-1; 10 nucleotides align to TRBD2. This CDR3 has 14 residues. V gave up 4 bases and J gave up 9 bases; unmatched junction bases: 7. Germline-derived CDR1 and CDR2 are SGHDT and YYEEEE. CDR3 loop: CASSTSGGAVEQFF. CDR3 nucleotides: TGTGCCAGCAGCACAAGCGGGGGGGCCGTTGAGCAGTTCTTC.

This clonotype was detected many times. This rearrangement joins TRBV12-3 or TRBV12-4 to TRBJ2-1, with TRBD1 matching over 8 bases. V shed 3 bases and J 6 bases; nucleotides not matched to a gene: 4. CDR3 size: 14 residues. As DNA, the CDR3 is TGTGCCAGCAGTTTCGGACAGGGCGGCAATGAGCAGTTCTTC. Protein sequence: CASSFGQGGNEQFF.

V and J are TRBV20-1 and TRBJ2-1, with 7 nucleotides matching TRBD1. CDR1 DFQATT and CDR2 SNEGSKA come from the germline V gene (reference sequence). With 0 bases clipped from V and 7 bases from J, the junction kept 9 bases outside the gene matches. This CDR3 is built from 15 residues. CDR3 protein: CSARDKPGGGNEQFF. DNA for the CDR3: TGCAGTGCTAGAGATAAGCCAGGGGGTGGGAATGAGCAGTTCTTC.

This clonotype was observed at least ten times. J is TRBJ1-1 and V is TRBV12-3 or TRBV12-4, with 7 positions matching TRBD1. This CDR3 spans 15 amino acids. V shed 6 bases and J 4 bases; nucleotides not matched to a gene: 11. The CDR3 reads CASRLNRGGGTEAFF. The CDR3 DNA reads as TGTGCCAGCAGACTAAACAGGGGTGGGGGCACTGAAGCTTTCTTT.

At least ten counts were recorded for this clonotype. This chain links TRBV20-1 with TRBJ2-1; D is unclear. Trimming took 4 bases from V and 0 from J, leaving 7 bases between them. The CDR3 totals 13 residues. Looked up from germline, CDR1 is DFQATT and CDR2 is SNEGSKA (reference sequence). CDR3 DNA: TGCAGTGCTATAACTATCTCCTACAATGAGCAGTTCTTC. This gives the protein CSAITISYNEQFF.

As for this clonotype: A junction boundary mismatches the germline segment, possibly from a read error. V gene TRBV4-1 combines with J gene TRBJ2-5, with TRBD2 identical over 10 bases. CDR3 size: 16 residues. The V gene's germline CDR1 is MGHRA and CDR2 YSYEKL. CDR3 protein: CASSHLSGGYHETQYF. In DNA, the CDR3 is TGCGCCAGCAGCCACCTTAGCGGGGGGTACCACGAGACCCAGTACTTC.

The V call is TRBV19, the J call TRBJ1-4; 8 bases fit TRBD1. J lost 5 bases, V lost 7 bases, and 6 bases had no gene match. The germline V gene has CDR1 LNHDA and CDR2 SQIVND (reference sequence). This CDR3 region has 14 residues. The CDR3 region has the DNA TGTGCCAGTAATCCGGACAGGGAGAATGAAAAACTGTTTTTT. This codes for CASNPDRENEKLFF.

This clonotype was counted many times. This chain joins TRBV5-1 and TRBJ1-6; 7 positions agree with TRBD1. The CDR3 runs to 16 residues. Germline assignment: CDR1 SGHRS and CDR2 YFSETQ. V shed 0 bases, J shed 3 bases, and the junction held 3 bases outside the gene matches. The CDR3 loop reads CASSLAGTVYNSPLHF. The CDR3 nucleotides read TGCGCCAGCAGCTTGGCGGGGACAGTCTATAATTCACCCCTCCACTTT. The variable domain in full, with the rest retrieved from reference TRBV5-1 and TRBJ1-6, is KAGVTQTPRYLIKTRGQQVTLSCSPISGHRSVSWYQQTPGQGLQFLFEYFSETQRNKGNFPGRFSGRQFSNSRSEMNVSTLELGDSALYLCASSLAGTVYNSPLHFGNGTRLTVT.

This clonotype was found many times. The chain combines TRBV3-1 with TRBJ2-5; a possible D gene is TRBD1 (6 bases). Germline V gene lookup returns CDR1 LGHDT and CDR2 YNNKEL (reference sequence). The CDR3 extends over 15 amino acids. V was trimmed by 5 bases and J by 3 bases, leaving 16 bases between them. The CDR3 region has the DNA TGTGCCAGCAGCGCTCCAGGGGACGGCGAAGAGACCCAGTACTTC. As protein: CASSAPGDGEETQYF.

This chain joins TRBV5-1 and TRBJ2-5; TRBD2 agrees at 8 bases. The CDR3 spans 18 residues. Losses at the gene ends were 3 bases for V and 0 bases for J; bases not matched to a gene: 13. CDR1 and CDR2 from the germline V gene are SGHRS and YFSETQ. CDR3 nucleotide sequence: TGCGCCAGCAGCTCGTCCTGGGGGCCTAGCGGGCACCAAGAGACCCAGTACTTC. Its protein product is CASSSSWGPSGHQETQYF.

This clonotype was counted between two and nine times. This chain joins TRBV20-1 and TRBJ2-7; 9 nucleotides agree with TRBD2. Germline CDR1 is DFQATT and CDR2 is SNEGSKA (reference sequence). CDR3 length: 14 amino acids. V lost 5 bases to trimming and J lost 2 bases; unmatched junction nucleotides: 7. CDR3 in DNA: TGCAGTGCTGTTAGCGGGAGTTGGACCTACGAGCAGTACTTC. Translating it yields CSAVSGSWTYEQYF.

The chain is built from TRBV4-1 and TRBJ2-1; D not resolved. The CDR3 runs to 13 residues. Per germline, CDR1 MGHRA and CDR2 YSYEKL. Between the trimmed V and J ends, which lost 1 base and 6 bases, there was a span of 7 bases. The CDR3 nucleotides read TGCGCCAGCAGCCAAGCTCGTCCCAATGAGCAGTTCTTC. Protein product: CASSQARPNEQFF.

The chain couples TRBV30 to TRBJ1-1; TRBD1 agrees at 10 bases. Germline-derived CDR1 and CDR2 are GTSNPN and SVGIG (reference sequence). The CDR3 runs 11 residues. V was pared by 7 bases and J by 10 bases, with 6 bases of the junction left unmatched. The CDR3 region has the DNA TGTGCCTCGGGACAGGGGACGACAGCTTTCTTT. Amino acids: CASGQGTTAFF.

At least ten counts were recorded for this clonotype. The V and J genes are TRBV28 and TRBJ1-2; no firm D call. V was trimmed by 4 bases and J by 2 bases, leaving 11 bases between them. Germline V gene sequence: CDR1 MDHEN, CDR2 SYDVKM. The CDR3 consists of 14 residues. The CDR3 sequence is CASSSSGANYGYTF. The CDR3 region has the DNA TGTGCCAGCAGTTCCTCGGGCGCGAACTATGGCTACACCTTC.

The chain employs TRBV30 and TRBJ1-2; D remains ambiguous. Germline CDR1 GTSNPN, CDR2 SVGIG (reference sequence). Trimming pared 0 bases from V and 5 bases from J, leaving 13 bases between. CDR3 size: 14 residues. The DNA for the CDR3 is TGTGCCTGGAGTGTGTGGATGGAGGAATATGGCTACACCTTC. Translation: CAWSVWMEEYGYTF. The full variable domain, its missing parts supplied by reference TRBV30 and TRBJ1-2, is SQTIHQWPATLVQPVGSPLSLECTVEGTSNPNLYWYRQAAGRGLQLLFYSVGIGQISSEVPQNLSASRPQDRQFILSSKKLLLSDSGFYLCAWSVWMEEYGYTFGSGTRLTVV.

Ten or more counts support this clonotype. The V call is TRBV3-1, the J call TRBJ2-3; 16 bases line up with TRBD2. The CDR3 sequence is 17 residues long. Trimming removed 2 bases from V and 6 bases from J; junction bases left unmatched: 5. Germline V gives CDR1 LGHDT, CDR2 YNNKEL (reference sequence). The CDR3 DNA reads as TGTGCCAGCAGCCAACCGGGACTAGCGGGGGGGCTGGATACGCAGTATTTT. It is translated as CASSQPGLAGGLDTQYF.

About this clonotype itself: One junction end disagrees with the germline gene, perhaps due to a read error. CDR3 protein: CASSLSQFNEQLFF. The CDR3 coding sequence is TGTGCCAGCAGTCTCTCGCAGTTTAATGAACAACTGTTTTTT. The chain links TRBV12-3 or TRBV12-4 to TRBJ1-4; D uncertain. This CDR3 is built from 14 residues.

This clonotype appeared many times. This chain connects TRBV11-2 to TRBJ1-1; unclear D gene. Germline lookup yields CDR1 SGHAT and CDR2 FQNNGV. V was cut by 1 base and J by 0 bases, with 9 bases left in between. The CDR3 runs to 15 residues. The DNA for the CDR3 is TGTGCCAGCAGCTTAGCGACCTACATGAACACTGAAGCTTTCTTT. Translation gives CASSLATYMNTEAFF.

The table lists this clonotype with many counts. An end of the junction differs from the germline gene, which may be a read error. The chain combines TRBV11-2 with TRBJ1-2; D is unclear. CDR1 and CDR2 (germline): SGHAT, FQNNGV. The CDR3 runs to 13 residues. The CDR3 reads CAGSLDRAAGYTF. CDR3 in DNA: TGTGCCGGCAGCTTAGATCGGGCGGCGGGCTACACCTTC.

This clonotype has at least ten counts. This chain joins TRBV11-2 and TRBJ2-1, with D perhaps being TRBD1 or TRBD2 (5 bases each). V was trimmed by 2 bases and J by 5 bases, leaving 22 bases between them. Germline V gene sequence: CDR1 SGHAT, CDR2 FQNNGV. The CDR3 is 18 amino acids. The CDR3 sequence: CASSLHPRSGTSDNEQFF. In DNA, the CDR3 is TGTGCCAGCAGCTTACACCCCCGGTCCGGGACGAGTGACAATGAGCAGTTCTTC.